The T cell receptor (beta chain) under discussion was sequenced for a study of CD8 T cells in ankylosing spondylitis. Regarding the study as a whole: Clones linked to disease, bearing a CD8+ phenotype, were relatively rare in peripheral blood. Within ankylosing spondylitis blood, a TCR beta motif made up of eight highly homologous variants appeared to be characteristic.

This CDR3 is built from 14 residues. The J segment lost 5 bases and the V segment lost 5 bases, leaving 7 bases of the junction unmatched. Germline loops: CDR1 SGHTA, CDR2 FQGNSA. Comment on this clonotype: Antigen unknown.

Making use of molecular barcodes, quantitative 5'-RACE generated TCR beta libraries. MiXCR was run by TCRdb on the 5' RACE reads, yielding one entry per CDR3 protein. The sample consists of around 890,000 distinct CDR3 sequences, about 11% of them appearing once. The origin of this receptor is a male donor with ankylosing spondylitis. V usage is TRBV7-2 and J usage is TRBJ2-5; the match to TRBD2 covers 8 bases. Sequencing was performed on blood, either unsorted or a sorted T cell fraction (not recorded which). The CDR3 loop is CASSRRGGDETQYF. The DNA for the CDR3 is TGTGCCAGCAGCCGACGGGGGGGCGACGAGACCCAGTACTTC.